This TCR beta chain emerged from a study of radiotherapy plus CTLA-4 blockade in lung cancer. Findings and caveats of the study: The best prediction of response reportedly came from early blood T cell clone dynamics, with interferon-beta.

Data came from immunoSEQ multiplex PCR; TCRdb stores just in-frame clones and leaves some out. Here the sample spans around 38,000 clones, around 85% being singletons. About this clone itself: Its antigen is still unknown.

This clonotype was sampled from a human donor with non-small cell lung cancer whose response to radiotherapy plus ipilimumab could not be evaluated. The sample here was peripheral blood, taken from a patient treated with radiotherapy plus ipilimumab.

CDR3 amino acids: CASVGRDSRGTIYF. The CDR3 bases are TGTGCCAGCGTCGGTCGGGACTCACGGGGCACCATATATTTT. The chain uses TRBV6-6 and TRBJ1-3; a weak D match, TRBD1 (5 bases). V lost 8 bases and J lost 9, with 20 bases in between. The CDR3 spans 14 residues. CDR1 and CDR2 (germline): MNHNY, SVGAGI (reference sequence).